What follows describes a single TCR beta chain. Its antigen has not been determined. Within one base of it there is no much larger clone, and no base qualities were kept. V is cut by 0 bases and J by 8 bases, and the space between the germline ends is 7 bases. CDR1 is given as KGHDR and CDR2 as SFDVKD, both from the germline V gene. Inclusive of the bounding cysteine and phenylalanine, the CDR3 is 13 residues long. Only the CDR3 part of the read is kept: 39 bases, read in frame from the first base. The CDR3 regions of human TCRbeta chains were subjected to immunosequencing. In the original analysis: Repertoire TCRs were matched against a reference library of SARS-CoV-2-specific TCRs generated with the MIRA antigen-specificity platform. Breadth meant the fraction of unique TCRs that were SARS-CoV-2-associated, whereas depth meant the fraction of total T cells that were SARS-CoV-2-associated. Using the MIRA data, each spike-specific TCR was mapped to the spike region that the TCR reacts to and placed in a CD4 or CD8 class. Log10-transformed breadth and depth values were compared by one-way ANOVA with Sidak's multiple comparisons tests. TCRdb took over this immuneACCESS table, retaining in-frame rearrangements with V and J assigned. Such tables are incomplete; in checked studies, under half of the missing clones stem from an unresolved V gene, and the remainder is unexplained. V and J calls and clone size are as listed in that table; D and trimming were resolved from the DNA. The sample table records more than 150,000 clones; roughly 91% of these occur just once. Roughly 0.99% of the sample lies in the top ten.

Per the publication, the time point label means: baseline before first vaccination. The vaccinee samples were drawn from two UK trials, COV001 and COV002, one of which was a single-blind randomized controlled phase 2/3 trial testing AZD1222 (ChAdOx1 nCoV-19) in healthy adults. For TCRbeta chain sequencing, PBMC samples were collected from trial participants at day 0 and at day 28 after the second dose. This entry comes from a study of T cell responses to AZD1222 COVID-19 vaccine (dated by TCRdb to the early 2020s). About the study as a whole: AZD1222 recipients whose second dose came at about 4 weeks and those whose second dose came at about 12 weeks were combined into one group, since spike-specific TCR depth and breadth did not differ between the two schedules. TCR sequencing covered 230 to 250 trial participants: 200 to 220 given two doses of AZD1222 and about 26 given two doses of MenACWY control vaccine. Trial participants were enrolled by age into 18-55, 56-69 and 70-plus year subgroups, with approximately 150, 30 and 60 TCR-sequenced participants respectively.

What the work shows at the level of the full study, not this receptor alone: No day 14 peak-response samples were available, so repertoires were characterized only after the peak T cell response. Conclusions about previously exposed vaccinees were limited because only six or seven AZD1222 recipients were SARS-CoV-2 seropositive at baseline. In the small 56-69-year group, the increase in depth fell short of significance, most likely because of low power. Most participants were white British and females outnumbered males, and the authors suggested that clonal diversity may have been underestimated. A significant rise in spike-specific TCR breadth and depth was observed after two AZD1222 doses relative to day 0 and relative to MenACWY recipients. Reportedly, almost half of the unique spike-specific TCRs recognized epitopes lying outside the regions that are mutated in the B.1.351 and B.1.1.7 variants. Vaccine-associated CD4 TCRs spanned the whole spike protein, with dominant responses in regions 160-218 and 743-854.

This sequence originates from an adult in good health. The sequencing used peripheral blood, collected on day 0 of AZD1222 vaccination. The sequence joins TRBV24-1 to TRBJ2-1, with the D gene not clear enough to name. The CDR3 in this case is CATSDLGRHEQFF. The nucleotides read TGTGCCACCAGTGATTTGGGGCGCCATGAGCAGTTCTTC.